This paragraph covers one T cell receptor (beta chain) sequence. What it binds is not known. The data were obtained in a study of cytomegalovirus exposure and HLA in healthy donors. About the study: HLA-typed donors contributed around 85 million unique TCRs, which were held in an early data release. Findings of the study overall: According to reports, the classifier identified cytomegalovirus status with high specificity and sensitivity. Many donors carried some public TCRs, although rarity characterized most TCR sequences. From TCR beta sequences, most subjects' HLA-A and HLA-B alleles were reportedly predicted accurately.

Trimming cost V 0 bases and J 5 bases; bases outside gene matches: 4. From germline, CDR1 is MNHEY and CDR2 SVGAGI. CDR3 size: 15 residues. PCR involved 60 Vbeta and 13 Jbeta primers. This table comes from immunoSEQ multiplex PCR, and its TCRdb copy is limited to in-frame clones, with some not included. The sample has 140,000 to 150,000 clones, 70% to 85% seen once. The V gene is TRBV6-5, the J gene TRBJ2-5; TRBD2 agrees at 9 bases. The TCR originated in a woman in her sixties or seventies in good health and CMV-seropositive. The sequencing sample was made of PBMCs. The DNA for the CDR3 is TGTGCCAGCAGTTACTCTAGCGGGAGAGGGGAGACCCAGTACTTC. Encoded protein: CASSYSSGRGETQYF.